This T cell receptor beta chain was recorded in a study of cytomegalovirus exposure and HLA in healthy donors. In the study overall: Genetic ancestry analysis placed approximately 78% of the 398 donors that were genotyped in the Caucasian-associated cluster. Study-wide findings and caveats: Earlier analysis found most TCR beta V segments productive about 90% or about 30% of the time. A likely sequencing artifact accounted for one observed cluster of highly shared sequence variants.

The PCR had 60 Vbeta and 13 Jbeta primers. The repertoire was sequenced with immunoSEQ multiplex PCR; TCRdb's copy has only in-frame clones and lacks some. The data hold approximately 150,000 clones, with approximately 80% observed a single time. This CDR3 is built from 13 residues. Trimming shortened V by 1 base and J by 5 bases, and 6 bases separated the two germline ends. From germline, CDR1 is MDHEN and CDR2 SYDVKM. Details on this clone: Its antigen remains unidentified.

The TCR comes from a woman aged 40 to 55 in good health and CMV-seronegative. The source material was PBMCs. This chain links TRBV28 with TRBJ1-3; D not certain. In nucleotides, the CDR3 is TGTGCCAGCAGTTTATCGGGGAGAAACACCATATATTTT. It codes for CASSLSGRNTIYF. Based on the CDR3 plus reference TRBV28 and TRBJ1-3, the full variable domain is DVKVTQSSRYLVKRTGEKVFLECVQDMDHENMFWYRQDPGLGLRLIYFSYDVKMKEKGDIPEGYSVSREKKERFSLILESASTNQTSMYLCASSLSGRNTIYFGEGSWLTVV.